This T cell receptor (beta chain) was recovered during a study of T cells in Graves' hyperthyroidism and ophthalmopathy. Points from the study as a whole: The majority of expanded thyroid clonotypes above 0.001 also appeared in blood.

Regions amplified from RNA transcripts were the TCR beta CDR3 regions. Initially, a first-round RT-PCR of the TCR CDR3 employed the HTBI primer set. TCRdb used MiXCR to reprocess the multiplex PCR reads, holding one entry per CDR3 protein. The sample contains approximately 400,000 distinct CDR3 sequences, less than 20% of which appear only once. V trimming: 5 bases; J trimming: 2 bases; junction bases outside the gene matches: 6. Germline V lookup: CDR1 MNHEY, CDR2 SVGEGT. This CDR3 comprises 16 residues. This clonotype was counted ten times or more. Its antigen remains unknown. Diagnosing involved the use of clinical symptoms, serum thyroxine and TRAb, thyroid ultrasound and orbital computed tomography.

Sequenced input: blood. The chain is built from TRBV6-2 or TRBV6-3 and TRBJ2-3, with 11 bases aligning to TRBD2. The receptor comes from a man between 18 and 35 years old with Graves' ophthalmopathy. Here the CDR3 reads CASSEGLAGFTDTQYF. The CDR3 region has the DNA TGTGCCAGCAGTGAAGGACTAGCGGGTTTCACAGATACGCAGTATTTT.